Each of the 17 T cell receptor beta chains below was sequenced from the same sample in a study of blood T cell repertoires in COVID-19. Profiling relied on immunoSEQ multiplex PCR, and the TCRdb table lists in-frame clones only, not all of them. The sample lists 35,000 to 55,000 clones, around 87% occurring once. Sequenced: peripheral blood. The receptors originated from a man aged 50 to 60 with active COVID-19.

This chain uses TRBV29-1 with TRBJ1-4, with 7 bases that match TRBD1. Germline-derived CDR1 and CDR2 are SQVTM and ANQGSEA. CDR3 length: 13 residues. V shed 5 bases, J shed 8 bases, and the junction held 8 bases outside the gene matches. This chain's CDR3 is CSVQTGTGEKLFF. In nucleotides, the CDR3 is TGCAGCGTTCAGACAGGGACCGGAGAAAAACTGTTTTTT.

The chain recombines TRBV18 with TRBJ2-1; TRBD2 matches at 11 bases. Germline V CDR1 and CDR2: KGHSH, LQKENI. J gave up 9 bases and V 6 bases, and 13 bases lay outside the gene matches. This CDR3 has 16 residues. CDR3 DNA: TGTGCCAGCTCCCCCAAGAGTAGCGGGGGGGCCGGTGAGCAGTTCTTC. This encodes CASSPKSSGGAGEQFF.

The chain carries TRBV6-2 or TRBV6-3 and TRBJ2-5; 8 bases match TRBD1. The CDR3 spans 19 residues. Losses at the gene ends were 2 bases for V and 5 bases for J; bases not matched to a gene: 19. CDR1 and CDR2 (germline): MNHEY, SVGEGT. The CDR3 DNA reads as TGTGCCAGCAGTTACATGAACGGACAAAGACAGGGGCATCAGGAGACCCAGTACTTC. Translating gives CASSYMNGQRQGHQETQYF.

The chain recombines TRBV5-1 with TRBJ2-7, with 9 bases identical to TRBD1. The CDR3 covers 15 residues. Trimming cost V 0 bases and J 1 base; bases outside gene matches: 2. Germline V gene lookup returns CDR1 SGHRS and CDR2 YFSETQ. CDR3 region: CASSLGTGVSYEQYF. The DNA for the CDR3 is TGCGCCAGCAGCTTGGGGACAGGGGTATCCTACGAGCAGTACTTC.

The V call is TRBV7-2, the J call TRBJ1-2; maybe TRBD1 (6 bases). The CDR3 has 15 amino acids. V shed 6 bases and J shed 4 bases, with 18 bases lying between them. From germline, CDR1 is SGHTA and CDR2 FQGNSA. The CDR3 is CASRLDPGTIYGYTF. CDR3 DNA sequence: TGTGCCAGCAGGCTAGATCCCGGGACAATCTATGGCTACACCTTC.

The chain carries TRBV19 and TRBJ1-5; D is unresolved. Between the trimmed V and J ends, which lost 5 bases and 9 bases, there was a span of 14 bases. This CDR3 spans 13 amino acids. Germline-derived CDR1 and CDR2 are LNHDA and SQIVND (reference sequence). The CDR3, as DNA: TGTGCCAGTAGTCTCTCCCCGGTATGGCCCCAGCATTTT. Amino acids: CASSLSPVWPQHF.

The chain recombines TRBV6-1 with TRBJ1-2; the match to TRBD1 covers 7 bases. Trimming removed 0 bases from V and 4 bases from J; junction bases left unmatched: 5. There are 15 residues in the CDR3. Looked up from germline, CDR1 is MNHNS and CDR2 is SASEGT. CDR3: CASSEALQGTYGYTF. CDR3 DNA sequence: TGTGCCAGCAGTGAAGCACTACAGGGGACCTATGGCTACACCTTC.

The chain joins TRBV5-4 to TRBJ1-1, with 9 bases matching TRBD1. J lost 1 base, V lost 3 bases, and 1 base had no gene match. From germline, CDR1 is SGHNT and CDR2 YYREEE (reference sequence). The CDR3 spans 14 residues. The CDR3 region is CASSWGQGNTEAFF. The CDR3 DNA reads as TGTGCCAGCAGCTGGGGACAGGGGAACACTGAAGCTTTCTTT. The full variable domain, its missing parts supplied by reference TRBV5-4 and TRBJ1-1, is ETGVTQSPTHLIKTRGQQVTLRCSSQSGHNTVSWYQQALGQGPQFIFQYYREEENGRGNFPPRFSGLQFPNYSSELNVNALELDDSALYLCASSWGQGNTEAFFGQGTRLTVV.

The chain carries TRBV6-2 or TRBV6-3 and TRBJ1-2; 7 nucleotides match TRBD1. The V gene's germline CDR1 is MNHEY and CDR2 SVGEGT. This CDR3 has 16 amino acids. J gave up 3 bases and V 0 bases, and 7 bases lay outside the gene matches. CDR3 in amino acids: CASSYSVITGDYGYTF. CDR3 in DNA: TGTGCCAGCAGTTACTCGGTAATCACAGGGGACTATGGCTACACCTTC.

The rearrangement uses TRBV11-2 and TRBJ1-4; D remains unclear. Trimming removed 8 bases at V and 4 bases at J, with 17 bases between. The length of the CDR3 is 15 residues. Looked up from germline, CDR1 is SGHAT and CDR2 is FQNNGV. CDR3 DNA: TGTGCCAGCCGCCGGGGAAGATTAAGTAATGAAAAACTGTTTTTT. Translating it yields CASRRGRLSNEKLFF. Combining the CDR3 with reference TRBV11-2 and TRBJ1-4 gives the whole variable domain EAGVAQSPRYKIIEKRQSVAFWCNPISGHATLYWYQQILGQGPKLLIQFQNNGVVDDSQLPKDRFSAERLKGVDSTLKIQPAKLEDSAVYLCASRRGRLSNEKLFFGSGTQLSVL.

The CDR3 here is CASRGLAQETQYF. The CDR3 coding sequence is TGTGCCAGCAGAGGACTAGCCCAAGAGACCCAGTACTTC. The genes are TRBV11-2 and TRBJ2-5; 8 positions match TRBD2. This CDR3 has 13 amino acids. The J segment lost 1 base and the V segment lost 6 bases, leaving 1 base of the junction unmatched. Germline CDR1 reads SGHAT; CDR2 reads FQNNGV.

The J gene is TRBJ2-5, the V gene TRBV7-9; D gene unclear. V was trimmed by 5 bases and J by 5 bases, leaving 9 bases between them. The CDR3 extends over 12 amino acids. The germline V gene has CDR1 SEHNR and CDR2 FQNEAQ (reference sequence). The CDR3 DNA sequence: TGTGCCAGCAGCGCGGAGAGGGAGACCCAGTACTTC. This codes for CASSAERETQYF. Variable domain in full (rest from reference TRBV7-9 and TRBJ2-5): DTGVSQNPRHKITKRGQNVTFRCDPISEHNRLYWYRQTLGQGPEFLTYFQNEAQLEKSRLLSDRFSAERPKGSFSTLEIQRTEQGDSAMYLCASSAERETQYFGPGTRLLVL.

A note on this clone: The sample carries other DNA sequences with the same CDR3. The chain uses TRBV5-4 and TRBJ2-1, with TRBD2 matching over 13 bases. Germline CDR1 and CDR2: SGHNT and YYREEE (reference sequence). V lost 0 bases to trimming and J lost 8 bases; unmatched junction nucleotides: 2. This CDR3 is built from 15 residues. In DNA form, the CDR3 reads TGTGCCAGCAGCTTGGAACTAGCGGGGGGGCATGAGCAGTTCTTC. Amino acid sequence: CASSLELAGGHEQFF.

The chain is built from TRBV2 and TRBJ1-1, with 7 bases lining up with TRBD1. Germline V gene lookup returns CDR1 SNHLY and CDR2 FYNNEI. The CDR3 has 12 residues. The ends lost 2 bases at V and 8 bases at J; junction bases unmatched: 2. Written as DNA, the CDR3 is TGTGCCAGCAGTGAAAGGGGACAGGAAGCTTTCTTT. Protein sequence: CASSERGQEAFF.

This chain uses TRBV6-1 with TRBJ2-3; maybe TRBD1 (5 bases). Germline-derived CDR1 and CDR2 are MNHNS and SASEGT. The ends were cut back, 1 base at V and 2 bases at J, with 10 bases in the middle. This CDR3 comprises 15 residues. Here the CDR3 reads CASSEGAGPTDTQYF. The CDR3 DNA is TGTGCCAGCAGTGAAGGGGCAGGGCCCACAGATACGCAGTATTTT.

This chain links TRBV4-1 with TRBJ1-1; D not resolved. V was shortened by 1 base and J by 1 base, with 13 bases between the two germline ends. The CDR3 extends over 16 amino acids. Per the germline V gene, CDR1 is MGHRA and CDR2 is YSYEKL. CDR3 sequence (DNA): TGCGCCAGCAGCCAAGGGGCAGGCCTTAAGAACACTGAAGCTTTCTTT. This encodes CASSQGAGLKNTEAFF.

This clone was counted only a few times. This chain connects TRBV5-1 to TRBJ2-2, with TRBD1 matching 9 bases. CDR3 size: 20 residues. V lost 4 bases and J lost 0; bases outside the gene matches: 16. Germline V gene data show CDR1 as SGHRS and CDR2 as YFSETQ. The CDR3 sequence: CASSALRTGVLKANTGELFF. The CDR3 region has the DNA TGCGCCAGCAGCGCCTTGAGGACAGGGGTCCTCAAAGCGAACACCGGGGAGCTGTTTTTT. Using reference TRBV5-1 and TRBJ2-2 for the parts outside the CDR3, the full variable domain is KAGVTQTPRYLIKTRGQQVTLSCSPISGHRSVSWYQQTPGQGLQFLFEYFSETQRNKGNFPGRFSGRQFSNSRSEMNVSTLELGDSALYLCASSALRTGVLKANTGELFFGEGSRLTVL.